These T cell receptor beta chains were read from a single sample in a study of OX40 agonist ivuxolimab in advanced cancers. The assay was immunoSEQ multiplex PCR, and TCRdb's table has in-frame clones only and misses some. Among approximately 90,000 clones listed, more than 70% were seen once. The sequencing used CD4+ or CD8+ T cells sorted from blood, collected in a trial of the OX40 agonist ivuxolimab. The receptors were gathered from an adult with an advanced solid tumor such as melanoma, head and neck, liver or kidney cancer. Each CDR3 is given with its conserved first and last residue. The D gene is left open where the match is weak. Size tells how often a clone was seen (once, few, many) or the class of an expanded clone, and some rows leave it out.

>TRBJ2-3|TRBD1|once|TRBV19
CASARNTGGMDTQYF
TGTGCCAGCGCAAGAAACACAGGGGGCATGGATACGCAGTATTTT
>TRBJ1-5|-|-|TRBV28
CASSPPTGRSNQPQHF
TGTGCCAGCAGCCCTCCGACGGGCCGTAGCAATCAGCCCCAGCATTTT
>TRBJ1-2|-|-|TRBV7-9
CASSPTTAPWDYGYTF
TGTGCCAGCAGCCCAACGACCGCGCCGTGGGACTATGGCTACACCTTC
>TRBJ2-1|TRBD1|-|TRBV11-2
CASSPTRDRGLDEQFF
TGTGCCAGCAGCCCAACACGGGACAGGGGGCTGGATGAGCAGTTCTTC
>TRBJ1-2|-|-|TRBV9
CASSVELGQNYGYTF
TGTGCCAGCAGCGTAGAGCTCGGGCAGAACTATGGCTACACCTTC
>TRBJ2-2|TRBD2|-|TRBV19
CASSIRSGSVTGELFF
TGTGCCAGTAGTATAAGGAGCGGGAGTGTCACCGGGGAGCTGTTTTTT
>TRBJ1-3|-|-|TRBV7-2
CASSLGGGGNTIYF
TGTGCCAGCAGCCTAGGGGGGGGTGGAAACACCATATATTTT
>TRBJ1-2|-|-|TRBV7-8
CASSLADKRGYTF
TGTGCCAGCAGCTTAGCCGATAAAAGGGGCTACACCTTC
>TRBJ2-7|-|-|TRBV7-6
CASSLTGRGYEQYF
TGTGCCAGCAGCTTAACAGGACGGGGCTACGAGCAGTACTTC
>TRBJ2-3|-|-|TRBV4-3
CASSQDRGDTQYF
TGCGCCAGCAGCCAAGATAGGGGAGATACGCAGTATTTT
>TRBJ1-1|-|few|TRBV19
CASSGRTNTEAFF
TGTGCCAGTAGTGGGCGGACGAACACTGAAGCTTTCTTT
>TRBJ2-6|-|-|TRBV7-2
CASTRAGGGANVLTF
TGTGCCAGCACCCGAGCGGGTGGAGGGGCCAACGTCCTGACTTTC
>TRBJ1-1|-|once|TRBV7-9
CASSQSIMNTEAFF
TGTGCCAGCAGCCAAAGTATTATGAACACTGAAGCTTTCTTT
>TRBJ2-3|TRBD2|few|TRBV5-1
CASSPIGGGADTQYF
TGCGCCAGCAGCCCAATCGGTGGGGGGGCAGATACGCAGTATTTT
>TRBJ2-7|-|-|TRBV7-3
CASSTQPAYEQYF
TGTGCCAGCAGCACCCAACCTGCCTACGAGCAGTACTTC
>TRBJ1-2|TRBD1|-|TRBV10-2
CASSRDRDYGYTF
TGCGCCAGCAGTCGAGACAGGGACTATGGCTACACCTTC
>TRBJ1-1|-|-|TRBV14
CASSLTENTEAFF
TGTGCCAGCAGCCTGACAGAGAACACTGAAGCTTTCTTT
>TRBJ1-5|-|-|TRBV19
CASSIGGPQPQHF
TGTGCCAGTAGTATAGGGGGGCCCCAGCCCCAGCATTTT
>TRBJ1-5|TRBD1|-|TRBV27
CASSLGTGNQPQHF
TGTGCCAGCAGTTTAGGGACAGGCAATCAGCCCCAGCATTTT
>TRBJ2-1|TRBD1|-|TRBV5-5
CASSPQGVVNEQFF
TGTGCCAGCAGCCCCCAGGGGGTGGTCAATGAGCAGTTCTTC
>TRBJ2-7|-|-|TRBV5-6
CASRSGQNYEQYF
TGTGCCAGCAGATCGGGACAAAACTACGAGCAGTACTTC
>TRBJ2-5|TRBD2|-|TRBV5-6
CASRGLAGGLETQYF
TGTGCCAGCAGGGGACTAGCGGGAGGGCTAGAGACCCAGTACTTC
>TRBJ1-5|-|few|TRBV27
CASSLSIGLGNQPQHF
TGTGCCAGCAGTTTATCGATCGGACTTGGCAATCAGCCCCAGCATTTT
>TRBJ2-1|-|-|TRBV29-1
CSVGDTLYNEQFF
TGCAGCGTTGGGGACACTCTGTACAATGAGCAGTTCTTC
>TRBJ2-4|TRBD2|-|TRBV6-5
CASSYPGSGGASDF
TGTGCCAGCAGTTACCCGGGTTCGGGGGGTGCGTCAGACTTC
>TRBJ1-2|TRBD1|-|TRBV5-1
CASSLGRRGISGYTF
TGCGCCAGCAGCTTGGGGCGCAGGGGGATTTCTGGCTACACCTTC
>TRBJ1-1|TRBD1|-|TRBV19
CASKRQGDFTEAFF
TGTGCCAGTAAACGACAGGGAGATTTCACTGAAGCTTTCTTT
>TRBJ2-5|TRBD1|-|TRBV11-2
CASSLWTGDREETQYF
TGTGCCAGCAGCTTATGGACAGGGGATAGAGAAGAGACCCAGTACTTC
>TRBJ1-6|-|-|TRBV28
CASSLRGGGSPLHF
TGTGCCAGCAGTTTAAGGGGGGGTGGGTCACCCCTCCACTTT
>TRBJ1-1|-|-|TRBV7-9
CASSFPRTAEAFF
TGTGCCAGCAGCTTTCCTAGGACAGCTGAAGCTTTCTTT
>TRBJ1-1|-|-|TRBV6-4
CASRGGGTEAFF
TGTGCCAGCAGGGGGGGAGGCACTGAAGCTTTCTTT
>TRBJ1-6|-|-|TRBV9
CASSVGDSSPLHF
TGTGCCAGCAGCGTAGGGGACTCTTCACCCCTCCACTTT
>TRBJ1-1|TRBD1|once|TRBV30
CAWKPGQGAMNTEAFF
TGTGCCTGGAAGCCGGGACAGGGGGCGATGAACACTGAAGCTTTCTTT
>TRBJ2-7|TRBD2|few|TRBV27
CASSLLSRREWALEQYF
TGTGCCAGCAGTTTATTGTCCCGGCGGGAGTGGGCCCTCGAGCAGTACTTC
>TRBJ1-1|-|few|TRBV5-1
CASSLDQGNTEAFF
TGCGCCAGCAGCTTGGATCAGGGGAACACTGAAGCTTTCTTT
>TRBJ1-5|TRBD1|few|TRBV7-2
CASSLRGQGLSSSNQPQHF
TGTGCCAGCAGCTTAAGAGGACAGGGGTTGAGTAGTAGCAATCAGCCCCAGCATTTT
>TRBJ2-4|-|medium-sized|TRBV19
CASSITTGSQNIQYF
TGTGCCAGTAGTATAACGACAGGATCGCAAAACATTCAGTACTTC
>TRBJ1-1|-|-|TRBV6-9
CASSPDVGGTEAFF
TGTGCCAGCAGTCCTGACGTGGGCGGTACTGAAGCTTTCTTT
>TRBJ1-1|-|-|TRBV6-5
CASGENTEAFF
TGTGCCAGCGGAGAGAACACTGAAGCTTTCTTT
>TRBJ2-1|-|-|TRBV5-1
CASSGDVNNEQFF
TGCGCCAGCAGCGGTGACGTGAACAATGAGCAGTTCTTC
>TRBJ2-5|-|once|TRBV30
CAWNSGQETQYF
TGTGCCTGGAACTCAGGACAAGAGACCCAGTACTTC
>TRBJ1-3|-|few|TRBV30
CACDRGSGNTIYF
TGTGCCTGCGATAGGGGCTCTGGAAACACCATATATTTT
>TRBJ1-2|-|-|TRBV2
CASRLTEDGYTF
TGTGCCAGCAGGTTGACAGAAGATGGCTACACCTTC
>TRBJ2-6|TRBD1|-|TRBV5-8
CASSLGGAGANVLTF
TGTGCCAGCAGCCTAGGGGGCGCTGGGGCCAACGTCCTGACTTTC
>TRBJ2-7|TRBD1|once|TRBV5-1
CASSYGRQGLYEQYF
TGCGCCAGCAGCTACGGAAGACAGGGGTTATACGAGCAGTACTTC
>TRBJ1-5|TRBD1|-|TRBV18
CASSRNRGNSNQPQHF
TGTGCCAGCTCGCGTAACAGGGGAAATAGCAATCAGCCCCAGCATTTT
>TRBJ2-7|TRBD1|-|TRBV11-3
CASSLAGQGKFHEQYF
TGTGCCAGCAGCTTGGCGGGACAGGGAAAGTTCCACGAGCAGTACTTC
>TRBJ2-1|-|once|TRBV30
CAWSTGTQQFF
TGTGCCTGGAGTACCGGGACTCAGCAGTTCTTC
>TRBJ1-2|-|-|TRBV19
CASSIGRADYGYTF
TGTGCCAGTAGTATCGGCAGGGCAGACTATGGCTACACCTTC